The entry below gives a single T cell receptor beta chain sequence along with its context. These data come from a study of blood T cell repertoires in COVID-19. Background on the study: Spain, Italy and the United States supplied samples that represented acute and convalescent COVID-19.

Sequencing was performed with immunoSEQ multiplex PCR; in TCRdb, only in-frame clones are kept and a portion is missing. The table records around 99,000 clones, 90% of them present only once. Per the germline V gene, CDR1 is SNHLY and CDR2 is FYNNEI. V lost 9 bases and J lost 0, with 16 bases in between. This CDR3 comprises 15 residues. The sample consisted of peripheral blood. This receptor was taken from a human donor in a cohort sampled during active COVID-19. The chain combines TRBV2 with TRBJ2-3; D is perhaps TRBD2 (6 bases). CDR3 sequence: CARQILAESTDTQYF. DNA of the CDR3: TGTGCCAGACAAATTTTAGCGGAGAGCACAGATACGCAGTATTTT.